Below, one T cell receptor (beta chain) is given with its context. Produced via immunoSEQ multiplex PCR; TCRdb's table is partial and in-frame only. The repertoire holds 85,000 to 120,000 clones, with just under 95% as singletons. The sample is drawn from a study of T cell changes during pregnancy in multiple sclerosis. The sample was peripheral blood, taken after pregnancy. The TCR sequence derives from a female donor with multiple sclerosis, enrolled in a pregnancy study.

The CDR3 protein is CATSSNRDNQPQHF. CDR3 DNA: TGTGCCACCAGCAGTAACAGGGATAATCAGCCCCAGCATTTT. The J gene is TRBJ1-5, the V gene TRBV15, with a weak D call TRBD1 (6 bases). V was pared by 3 bases and J by 4 bases, with 10 bases between. This CDR3 is built from 14 residues. Germline V lookup: CDR1 LNHNV, CDR2 YYDKDF (reference sequence).